Below are 15 T cell receptor beta chains sequenced from a single sample in a study of T cell responses to AZD1222 COVID-19 vaccine. Generated by immunoSEQ multiplex PCR, the TCRdb table keeps only in-frame clones and is missing some. Here the sample spans over 100,000 clones, less than 90% being singletons. The sample in question was peripheral blood, obtained on day 0 of AZD1222 vaccination. These receptors were obtained from an adult in good health.

This chain joins TRBV28 and TRBJ2-5; D perhaps matches TRBD2 (6 bases). The germline V gene encodes CDR1 MDHEN and CDR2 SYDVKM. The CDR3 is 16 residues long. The V and J ends lost 2 bases and 0 bases respectively, with 13 bases between them. The DNA of the CDR3 is TGTGCCAGCAGTTTAAGTAGCGGAGAGTACCAAGAGACCCAGTACTTC. It encodes CASSLSSGEYQETQYF. The full variable domain, rest sourced from reference TRBV28 and TRBJ2-5, is DVKVTQSSRYLVKRTGEKVFLECVQDMDHENMFWYRQDPGLGLRLIYFSYDVKMKEKGDIPEGYSVSREKKERFSLILESASTNQTSMYLCASSLSSGEYQETQYFGPGTRLLVL.

The rearrangement joins TRBV28 to TRBJ1-5, with D possibly TRBD1 on 6 matching bases. The V and J ends lost 6 bases and 0 bases respectively, with 18 bases between them. The CDR3 is made up of 17 amino acids. Germline V gene sequence: CDR1 MDHEN, CDR2 SYDVKM. CDR3 nucleotide sequence: TGTGCCAGCAGGCAAGGGGGAGGCCTCCTTAGCAATCAGCCCCAGCATTTT. Its protein product is CASRQGGGLLSNQPQHF.

The V call is TRBV28, the J call TRBJ2-7, with D possibly called TRBD1 or TRBD2 (5 bases each). Germline CDR1 and CDR2: MDHEN and SYDVKM. Trimming left V 5 bases short and J 4 bases short, with 12 bases between. This CDR3 comprises 13 residues. CDR3 DNA: TGTGCCAGCAGTATGGCAGGGAGATACGAGCAGTACGTC. It translates to CASSMAGRYEQYV.

The rearrangement uses TRBV6-2 or TRBV6-3 and TRBJ2-2, with D possibly matching TRBD2 (7 bases). Germline V gives CDR1 MNHEY, CDR2 SVGEGT. V lost 2 bases, J lost 3 bases, and 13 bases lay in between. This CDR3 region has 16 residues. CDR3 region: CASSYRLGGHTGELFF. DNA of the CDR3: TGTGCCAGCAGTTACCGGTTGGGGGGGCACACCGGGGAGCTGTTTTTT.

A single count supports this clone. The chain carries TRBV28 and TRBJ2-7, with 8 nucleotides matching TRBD1. Looked up from germline, CDR1 is MDHEN and CDR2 is SYDVKM. Losses at the gene ends were 6 bases for V and 3 bases for J; bases not matched to a gene: 4. The CDR3 is made up of 13 amino acids. The CDR3 nucleotides are TGTGCCAGCAGAACCGGGACAGGCTACGAGCAGTACTTC. The encoded protein is CASRTGTGYEQYF. The variable domain in full, completed from reference TRBV28 and TRBJ2-7, reads DVKVTQSSRYLVKRTGEKVFLECVQDMDHENMFWYRQDPGLGLRLIYFSYDVKMKEKGDIPEGYSVSREKKERFSLILESASTNQTSMYLCASRTGTGYEQYFGPGTRLTVT.

The chain carries TRBV5-8 and TRBJ2-7, with 7 bases aligning to TRBD1. Germline values: CDR1 SGHTS, CDR2 YDEGEE. This CDR3 is 13 amino acids long. The ends lost 4 bases at V and 3 bases at J; junction bases unmatched: 4. As DNA, the CDR3 is TGTGCCAGCAGCCTGGGACAGCTCTACGAGCAGTACTTC. This translates into CASSLGQLYEQYF.

The rearrangement joins TRBV15 to TRBJ1-1; no clear D. Germline V lookup: CDR1 LNHNV, CDR2 YYDKDF (reference sequence). V dropped 0 bases and J dropped 0 bases, with 11 bases sitting between them. The CDR3 has 16 amino acids. Here the CDR3 DNA reads TGTGCCACCAGCAGAGATGTTGGTCAGATGAACACTGAAGCTTTCTTT. Its translation is CATSRDVGQMNTEAFF.

The genes are TRBV24-1 and TRBJ1-2; 7 nucleotides line up with TRBD1. The CDR3 is made up of 13 amino acids. Germline CDR1 is KGHDR and CDR2 is SFDVKD. The V segment lost 4 bases and the J segment 7 bases; nucleotides outside the gene matches: 5. The CDR3 DNA reads TGTGCCACCAGTGACCGACAGGGATTTGGCTACACCTTC. Encoded protein: CATSDRQGFGYTF.

The table lists this clone with a few counts. The chain combines TRBV6-5 with TRBJ1-5, with a weak D call TRBD1 (5 bases). Germline-derived CDR1 and CDR2 are MNHEY and SVGAGI. The CDR3 loop spans 15 amino acids. Trimming shortened V by 6 bases and J by 1 base, and 13 bases separated the two germline ends. CDR3 coding DNA: TGTGCCAGCAGGGCCCAGGGTGCGAGCAATCAGCCCCAGCATTTT. Protein: CASRAQGASNQPQHF.

Here the CDR3 reads CASGLGAFSAGNEQFF. The CDR3 region has the DNA TGTGCTAGTGGTTTGGGGGCCTTTTCCGCCGGCAATGAGCAGTTCTTC. The chain joins TRBV12-5 to TRBJ2-1; D ambiguous. Germline CDR1 LGHNT, CDR2 FRNRAP. This CDR3 has 16 residues. V was trimmed by 1 base and J by 6 bases, leaving 16 bases between them.

The chain is built from TRBV7-7 and TRBJ1-5; 9 bases match TRBD1. Unmatched junction bases numbered 7, after V lost 2 bases and J lost 2 bases. This CDR3 region has 17 residues. CDR1 and CDR2 from the germline V gene are SSHAT and FNYEAQ (reference sequence). The CDR3 DNA sequence: TGTGCCAGCAGCTTAATGGGACAGGGTTTGTGCAATCAGCCCCAGCATTTT. It codes for CASSLMGQGLCNQPQHF.

The rearrangement joins TRBV24-1 to TRBJ1-5; D remains unclear. Germline V gene sequence: CDR1 KGHDR, CDR2 SFDVKD. Trimming took off 4 bases at V and 7 bases at J, with 16 bases between the two ends. This CDR3 has 15 residues. Here the CDR3 reads CATSETAGAEQPQHF. The DNA of the CDR3 is TGTGCCACCAGTGAAACCGCGGGCGCGGAACAGCCCCAGCATTTT.

The genes are TRBV4-2 and TRBJ1-5; 10 bases match TRBD1. The CDR3 runs to 14 residues. In germline, CDR1 is LGHNA, CDR2 YNFKEQ. Losses at the gene ends were 3 bases for V and 8 bases for J; bases not matched to a gene: 4. CDR3 sequence: CASSQDRGGEPQHF. For the CDR3, the DNA is TGTGCCAGCAGCCAGGACAGGGGGGGGGAGCCCCAGCATTTT.

This clone was counted a single time. V usage is TRBV4-3 and J usage is TRBJ1-1; D gene uncertain. With 0 bases removed from V and 5 bases from J, the gap between germline ends came to 10 bases. CDR1 is LGHNA, CDR2 YSLEER, per germline. The CDR3 covers 14 residues. This CDR3 reads CASSQDSVLTEAFF. The CDR3 DNA reads as TGCGCCAGCAGCCAAGATTCGGTGTTGACTGAAGCTTTCTTT.

The chain combines TRBV19 with TRBJ1-3; D gene unclear. Germline V CDR1 and CDR2: LNHDA, SQIVND (reference sequence). The CDR3 runs 17 residues. V shed 4 bases and J shed 3 bases, with 19 bases lying between them. Here the CDR3 DNA reads TGTGCCAGTAGTAAGTTCTTGAACTCAGCGAGTGGAAACACCATATATTTT. This codes for CASSKFLNSASGNTIYF.